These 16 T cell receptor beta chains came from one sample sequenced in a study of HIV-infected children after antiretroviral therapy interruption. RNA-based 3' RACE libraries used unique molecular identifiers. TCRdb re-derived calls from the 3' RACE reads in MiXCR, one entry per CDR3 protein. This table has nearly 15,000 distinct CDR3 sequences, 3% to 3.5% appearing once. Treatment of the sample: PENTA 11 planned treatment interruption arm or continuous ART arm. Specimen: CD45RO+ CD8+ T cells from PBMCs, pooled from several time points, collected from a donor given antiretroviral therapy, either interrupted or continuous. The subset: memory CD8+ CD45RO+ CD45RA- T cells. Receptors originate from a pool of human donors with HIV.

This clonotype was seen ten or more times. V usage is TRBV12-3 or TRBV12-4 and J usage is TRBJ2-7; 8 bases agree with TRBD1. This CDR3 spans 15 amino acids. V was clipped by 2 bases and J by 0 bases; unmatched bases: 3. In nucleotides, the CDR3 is TGTGCCAGCAGTTTAAACAGGGGGAACTCCTACGAGCAGTACTTC. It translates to CASSLNRGNSYEQYF.

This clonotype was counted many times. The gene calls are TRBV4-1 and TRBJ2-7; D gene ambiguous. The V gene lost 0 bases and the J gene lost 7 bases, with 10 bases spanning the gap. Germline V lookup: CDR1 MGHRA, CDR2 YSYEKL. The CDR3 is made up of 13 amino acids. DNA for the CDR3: TGCGCCAGCAGCCAAGATTATTTGGGGGAGCAGTACTTC. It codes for CASSQDYLGEQYF.

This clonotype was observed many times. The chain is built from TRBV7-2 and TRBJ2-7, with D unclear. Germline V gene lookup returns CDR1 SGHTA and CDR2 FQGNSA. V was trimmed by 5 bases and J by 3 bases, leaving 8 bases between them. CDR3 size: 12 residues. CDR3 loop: CASSIQNYEQYF. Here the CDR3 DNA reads TGTGCCAGCAGCATACAGAACTACGAGCAGTACTTC.

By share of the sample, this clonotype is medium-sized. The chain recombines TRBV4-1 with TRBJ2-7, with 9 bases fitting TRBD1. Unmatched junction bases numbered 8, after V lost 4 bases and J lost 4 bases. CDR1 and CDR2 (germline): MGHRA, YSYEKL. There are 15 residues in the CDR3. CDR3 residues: CASSPQQGAGYEQYF. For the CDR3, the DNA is TGCGCCAGCAGCCCACAACAGGGGGCTGGTTACGAGCAGTACTTC.

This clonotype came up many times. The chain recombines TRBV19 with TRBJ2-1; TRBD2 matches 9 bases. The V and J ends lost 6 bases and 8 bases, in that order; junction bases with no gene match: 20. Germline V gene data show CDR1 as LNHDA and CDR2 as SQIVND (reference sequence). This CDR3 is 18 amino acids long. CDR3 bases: TGTGCCAGTAGACATCCGGTGGGAGCGGGAGGTGAGGCGGATGAGCAGTTCTTC. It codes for CASRHPVGAGGEADEQFF.

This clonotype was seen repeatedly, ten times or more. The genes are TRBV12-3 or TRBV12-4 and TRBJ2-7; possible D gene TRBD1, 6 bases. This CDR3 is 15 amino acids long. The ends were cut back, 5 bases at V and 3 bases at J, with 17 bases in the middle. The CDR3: CASSPQQGTVYEQYF. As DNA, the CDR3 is TGTGCCAGCAGTCCTCAACAGGGAACGGTCTACGAGCAGTACTTC.

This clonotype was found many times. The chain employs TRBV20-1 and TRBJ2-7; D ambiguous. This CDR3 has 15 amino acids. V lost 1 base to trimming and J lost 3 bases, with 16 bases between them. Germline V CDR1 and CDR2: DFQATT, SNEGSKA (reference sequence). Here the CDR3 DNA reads TGCAGTGCTAGAGTGCCTAGGCCGGATAGCTACGAGCAGTACTTC. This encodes CSARVPRPDSYEQYF.

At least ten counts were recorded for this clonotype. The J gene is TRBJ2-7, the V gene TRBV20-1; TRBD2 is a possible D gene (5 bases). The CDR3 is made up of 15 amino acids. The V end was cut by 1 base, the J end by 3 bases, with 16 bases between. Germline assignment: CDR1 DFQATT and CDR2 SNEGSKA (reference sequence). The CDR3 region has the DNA TGCAGTGCTAGAGTATTAAGCGGAGATTTCTACGAGCAGTACTTC. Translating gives CSARVLSGDFYEQYF.

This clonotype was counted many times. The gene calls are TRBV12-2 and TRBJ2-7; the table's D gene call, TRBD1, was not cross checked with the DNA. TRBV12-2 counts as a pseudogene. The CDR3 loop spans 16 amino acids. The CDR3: CASRSRYDMPPREQYF. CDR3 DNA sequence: TGTGCAAGTCGCTCCCGGTATGACATGCCTCCGCGCGAGCAGTACTTC.

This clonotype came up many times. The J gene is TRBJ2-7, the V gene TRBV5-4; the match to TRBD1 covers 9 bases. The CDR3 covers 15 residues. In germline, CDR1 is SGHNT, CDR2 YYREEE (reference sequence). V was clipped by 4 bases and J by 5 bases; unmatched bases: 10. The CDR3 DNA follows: TGTGCCAGCAGCACTTCCGGGACAGGGTCGAACGAGCAGTACTTC. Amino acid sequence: CASSTSGTGSNEQYF.

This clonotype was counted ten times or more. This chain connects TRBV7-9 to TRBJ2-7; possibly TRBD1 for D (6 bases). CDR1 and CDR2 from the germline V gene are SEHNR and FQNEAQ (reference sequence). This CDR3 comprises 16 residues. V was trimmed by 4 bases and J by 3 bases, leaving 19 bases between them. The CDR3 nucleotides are TGTGCCAGCAGCTCCGCCACGACAGGAATTAACTACGAGCAGTACTTC. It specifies CASSSATTGINYEQYF.

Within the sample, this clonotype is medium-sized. This CDR3 is CATKEGLAETDTQYF. CDR3 DNA: TGTGCCACAAAAGAAGGACTAGCAGAGACAGATACGCAGTATTTT. The chain links TRBV19 to TRBJ2-3; 8 bases match TRBD2. Germline V CDR1 and CDR2: LNHDA, SQIVND (reference sequence). This CDR3 spans 15 amino acids. After removal of 10 bases from V and 3 bases from J, the junction contained 12 bases not matched to a gene. Combining the CDR3 with reference TRBV19 and TRBJ2-3 gives the whole variable domain DGGITQSPKYLFRKEGQNVTLSCEQNLNHDAMYWYRQDPGQGLRLIYYSQIVNDFQKGDIAEGYSVSREKKESFPLTVTSAQKNPTAFYLCATKEGLAETDTQYFGPGTRLTVL.

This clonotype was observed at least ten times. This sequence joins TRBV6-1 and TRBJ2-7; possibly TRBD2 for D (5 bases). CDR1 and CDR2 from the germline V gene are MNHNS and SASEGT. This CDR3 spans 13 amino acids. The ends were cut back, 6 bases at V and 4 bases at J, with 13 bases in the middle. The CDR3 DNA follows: TGTGCCAGCAGGAGGACTCGGAAGTACGAGCAGTACTTC. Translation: CASRRTRKYEQYF.

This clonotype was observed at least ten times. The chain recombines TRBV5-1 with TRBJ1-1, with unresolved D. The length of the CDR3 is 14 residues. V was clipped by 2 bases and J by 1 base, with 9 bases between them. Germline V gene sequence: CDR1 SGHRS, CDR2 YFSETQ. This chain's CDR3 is CASSLGRKNTEAFF. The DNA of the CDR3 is TGCGCCAGCAGCTTAGGGAGAAAGAACACTGAAGCTTTCTTT. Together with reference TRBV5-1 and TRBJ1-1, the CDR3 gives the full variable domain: KAGVTQTPRYLIKTRGQQVTLSCSPISGHRSVSWYQQTPGQGLQFLFEYFSETQRNKGNFPGRFSGRQFSNSRSEMNVSTLELGDSALYLCASSLGRKNTEAFFGQGTRLTVV.

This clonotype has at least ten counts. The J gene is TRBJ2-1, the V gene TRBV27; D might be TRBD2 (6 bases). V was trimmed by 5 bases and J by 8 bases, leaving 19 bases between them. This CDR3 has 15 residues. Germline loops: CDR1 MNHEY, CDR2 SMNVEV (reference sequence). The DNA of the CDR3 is TGTGCCAGCAGTGCCCGGGACTTCGCGGCGGATGAGCAGTTCTTC. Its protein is CASSARDFAADEQFF.

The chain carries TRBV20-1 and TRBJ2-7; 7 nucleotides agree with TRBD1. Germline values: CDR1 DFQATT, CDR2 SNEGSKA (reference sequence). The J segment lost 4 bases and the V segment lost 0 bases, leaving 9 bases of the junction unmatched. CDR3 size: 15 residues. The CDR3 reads CSARDPGQSEYEQYF. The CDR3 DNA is TGCAGTGCTAGAGATCCGGGACAGTCTGAATACGAGCAGTACTTC.